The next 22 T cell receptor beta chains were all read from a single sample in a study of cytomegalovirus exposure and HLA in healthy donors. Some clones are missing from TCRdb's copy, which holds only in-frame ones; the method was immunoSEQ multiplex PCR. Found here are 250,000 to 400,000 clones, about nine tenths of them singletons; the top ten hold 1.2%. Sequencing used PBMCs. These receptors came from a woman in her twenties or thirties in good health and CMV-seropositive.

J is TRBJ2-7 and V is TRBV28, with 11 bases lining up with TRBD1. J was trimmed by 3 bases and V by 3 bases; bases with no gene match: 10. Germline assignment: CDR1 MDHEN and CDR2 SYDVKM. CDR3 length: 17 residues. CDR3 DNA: TGTGCCAGCAGTTTTCAAGGACAGGGGGCAATAGACTACGAGCAGTACTTC. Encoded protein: CASSFQGQGAIDYEQYF.

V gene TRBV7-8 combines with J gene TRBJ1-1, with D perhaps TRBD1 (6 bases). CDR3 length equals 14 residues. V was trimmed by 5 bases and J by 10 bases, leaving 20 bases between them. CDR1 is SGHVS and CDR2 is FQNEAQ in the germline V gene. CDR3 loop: CASSPSTTGRAAFF. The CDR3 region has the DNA TGTGCCAGCAGCCCTAGTACAACAGGGAGGGCAGCTTTCTTT.

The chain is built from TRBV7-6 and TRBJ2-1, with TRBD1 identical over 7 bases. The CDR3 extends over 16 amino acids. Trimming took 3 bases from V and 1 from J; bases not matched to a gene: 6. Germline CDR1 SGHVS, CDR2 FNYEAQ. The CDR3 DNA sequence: TGTGCCAGCAGCTTTGGGACAGCACTATCCTACAATGAGCAGTTCTTC. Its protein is CASSFGTALSYNEQFF.

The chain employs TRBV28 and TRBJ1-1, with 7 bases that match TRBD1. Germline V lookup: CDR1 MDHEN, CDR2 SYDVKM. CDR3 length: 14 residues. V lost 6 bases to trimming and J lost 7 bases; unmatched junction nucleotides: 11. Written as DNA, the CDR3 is TGTGCCAGCAGAGGGGGCGGGAGTGGGAGTGAAGCTTTCTTT. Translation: CASRGGGSGSEAFF.

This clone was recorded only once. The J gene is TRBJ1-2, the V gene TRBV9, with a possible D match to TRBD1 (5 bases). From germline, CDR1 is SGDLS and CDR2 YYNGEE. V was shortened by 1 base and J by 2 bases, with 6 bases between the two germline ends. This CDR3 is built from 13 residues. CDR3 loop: CASSVRDNYGYTF. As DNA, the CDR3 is TGTGCCAGCAGCGTACGGGACAACTATGGCTACACCTTC.

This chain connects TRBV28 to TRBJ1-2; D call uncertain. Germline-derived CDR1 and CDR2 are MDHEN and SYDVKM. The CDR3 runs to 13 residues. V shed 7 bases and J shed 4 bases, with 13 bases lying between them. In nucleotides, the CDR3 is TGTGCCAGCACCCAACGCCTGCTCTATGGCTACACCTTC. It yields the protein CASTQRLLYGYTF.

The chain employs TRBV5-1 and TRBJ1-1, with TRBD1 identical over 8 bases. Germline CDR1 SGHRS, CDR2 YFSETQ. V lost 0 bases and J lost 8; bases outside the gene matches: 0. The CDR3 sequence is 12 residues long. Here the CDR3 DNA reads TGCGCCAGCAGCTTGGGGACAGGGGAAGCTTTCTTT. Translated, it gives CASSLGTGEAFF.

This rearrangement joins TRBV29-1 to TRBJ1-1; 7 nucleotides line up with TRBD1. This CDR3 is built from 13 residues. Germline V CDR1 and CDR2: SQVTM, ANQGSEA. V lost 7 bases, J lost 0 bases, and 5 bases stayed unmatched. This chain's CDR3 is CSGHTGVNTEAFF. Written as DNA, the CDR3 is TGCAGCGGCCACACAGGGGTGAACACTGAAGCTTTCTTT.

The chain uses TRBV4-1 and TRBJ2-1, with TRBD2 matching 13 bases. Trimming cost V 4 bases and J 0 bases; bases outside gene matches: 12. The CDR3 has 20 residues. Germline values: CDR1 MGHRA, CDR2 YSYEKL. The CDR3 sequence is CASSLAPGLAGSSSYNEQFF. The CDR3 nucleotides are TGCGCCAGCAGCCTAGCCCCGGGACTAGCGGGGTCGAGCTCCTACAATGAGCAGTTCTTC.

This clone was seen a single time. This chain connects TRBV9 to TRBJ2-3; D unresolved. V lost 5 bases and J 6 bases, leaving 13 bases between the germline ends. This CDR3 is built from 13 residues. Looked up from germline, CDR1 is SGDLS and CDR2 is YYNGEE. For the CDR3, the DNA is TGTGCCAGCAGTAATACCCTTTGGGATACGCAGTATTTT. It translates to CASSNTLWDTQYF.

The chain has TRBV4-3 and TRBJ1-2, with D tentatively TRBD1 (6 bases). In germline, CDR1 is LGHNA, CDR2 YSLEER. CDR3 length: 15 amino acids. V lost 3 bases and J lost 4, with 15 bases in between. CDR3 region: CASSHNREVGYGYTF. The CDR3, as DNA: TGCGCCAGCAGCCATAACAGGGAGGTAGGCTATGGCTACACCTTC.

The CDR3 DNA follows: TGTGCCAGCAGTGAAAAGGTCTACGAGCAGTACTTC. Encoded protein: CASSEKVYEQYF. The chain combines TRBV6-1 with TRBJ2-7; D gene ambiguous. From germline, CDR1 is MNHNS and CDR2 SASEGT. CDR3 length: 12 amino acids. V shed 2 bases and J shed 3 bases, with 5 bases lying between them.

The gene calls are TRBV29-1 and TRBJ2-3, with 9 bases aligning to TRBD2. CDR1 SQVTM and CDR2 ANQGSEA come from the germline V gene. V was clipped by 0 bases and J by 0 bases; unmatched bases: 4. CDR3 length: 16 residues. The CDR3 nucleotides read TGCAGCGTTGAAGAGCTAGCGGGGACTAGCACAGATACGCAGTATTTT. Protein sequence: CSVEELAGTSTDTQYF.

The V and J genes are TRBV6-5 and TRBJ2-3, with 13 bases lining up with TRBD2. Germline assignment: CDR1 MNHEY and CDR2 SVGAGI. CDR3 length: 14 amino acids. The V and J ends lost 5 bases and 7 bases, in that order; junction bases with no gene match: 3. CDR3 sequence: CASSQGLAGNTQYF. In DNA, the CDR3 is TGTGCCAGCAGTCAGGGACTAGCGGGAAATACGCAGTATTTT.

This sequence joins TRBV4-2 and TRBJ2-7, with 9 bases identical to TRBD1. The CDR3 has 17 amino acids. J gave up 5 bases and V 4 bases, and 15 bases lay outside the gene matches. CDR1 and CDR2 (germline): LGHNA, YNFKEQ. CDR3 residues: CASSPRSSWDRAHEQYF. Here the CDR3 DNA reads TGTGCCAGCAGCCCACGATCCTCCTGGGACAGGGCCCACGAGCAGTACTTC.

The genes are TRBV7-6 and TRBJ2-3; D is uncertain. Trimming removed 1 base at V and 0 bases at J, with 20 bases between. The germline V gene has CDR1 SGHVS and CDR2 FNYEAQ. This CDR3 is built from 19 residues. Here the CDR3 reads CASSLVRLSSRESTDTQYF. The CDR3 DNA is TGTGCCAGCAGCTTAGTTCGGTTGTCGTCTCGAGAAAGCACAGATACGCAGTATTTT.

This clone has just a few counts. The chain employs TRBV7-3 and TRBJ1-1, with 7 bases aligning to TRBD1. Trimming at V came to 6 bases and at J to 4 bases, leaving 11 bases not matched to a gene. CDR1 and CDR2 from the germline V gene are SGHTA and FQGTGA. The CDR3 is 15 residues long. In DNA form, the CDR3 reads TGTGCCAGCAGACAGCATGAGGGGGCGGGCACTGAAGCTTTCTTT. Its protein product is CASRQHEGAGTEAFF.

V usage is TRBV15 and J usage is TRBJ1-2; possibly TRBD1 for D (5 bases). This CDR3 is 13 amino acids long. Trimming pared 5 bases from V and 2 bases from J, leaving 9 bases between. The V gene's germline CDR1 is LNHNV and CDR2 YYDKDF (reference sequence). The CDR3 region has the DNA TGTGCCACCAGCGGAAGACAGAACTATGGCTACACCTTC. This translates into CATSGRQNYGYTF.

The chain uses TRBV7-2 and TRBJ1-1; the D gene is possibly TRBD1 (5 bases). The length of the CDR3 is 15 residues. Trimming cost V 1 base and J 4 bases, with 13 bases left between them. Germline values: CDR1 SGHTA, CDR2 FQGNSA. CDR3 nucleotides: TGTGCCAGCAGCTTAGGGGGCGTCGTAGGCACTGAAGCTTTCTTT. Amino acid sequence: CASSLGGVVGTEAFF.

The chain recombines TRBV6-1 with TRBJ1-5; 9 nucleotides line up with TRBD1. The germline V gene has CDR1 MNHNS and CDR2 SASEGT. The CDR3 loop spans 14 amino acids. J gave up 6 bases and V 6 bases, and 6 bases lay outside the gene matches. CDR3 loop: CASRSGTGLQPQHF. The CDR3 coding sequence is TGTGCCAGCAGGTCCGGGACAGGGCTTCAGCCCCAGCATTTT.

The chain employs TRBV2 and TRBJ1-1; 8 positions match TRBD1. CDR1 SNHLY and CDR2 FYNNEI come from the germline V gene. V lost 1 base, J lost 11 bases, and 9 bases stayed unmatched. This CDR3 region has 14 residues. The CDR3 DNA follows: TGTGCCAGCAGTGAAGTCCAGGGGGCGGTGGCGGCTTTCTTT. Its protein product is CASSEVQGAVAAFF.

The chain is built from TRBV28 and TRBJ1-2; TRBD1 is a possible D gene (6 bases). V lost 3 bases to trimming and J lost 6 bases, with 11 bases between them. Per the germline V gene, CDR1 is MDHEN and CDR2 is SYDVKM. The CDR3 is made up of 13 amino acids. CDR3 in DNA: TGTGCCAGCAGTTTCACCGGGGGCGATGGCTACACCTTC. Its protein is CASSFTGGDGYTF.